This TCR beta chain was documented in a study of Tregs in tolerant kidney transplant recipients. Details on this clone: Antigen unknown. The read stops 3 residues short of the end of the CDR3; the missing end is completed from the germline J gene.

This CDR3 contains 13 residues. Trimming took off 2 bases at V and 4 bases at J, with 6 bases between the two ends. Germline V gives CDR1 MNHEY, CDR2 SVGEGT. This table comes from immunoSEQ multiplex PCR, and its TCRdb copy is limited to in-frame clones, with some not included. The sample table sets out about 30,000 clones. Findings and caveats of the study: Donor-specific Treg expansion exceeded global Treg expansion in tolerant patients, suggesting antigen drive.

The origin of this receptor is a human donor who received a combined kidney and bone marrow transplant. J is TRBJ2-1 and V is TRBV6-2 or TRBV6-3; the D is unclear. The starting material was CD8+ T cells from blood, obtained before the transplant. Incomplete CDR3 DNA: TGTGCCAGCAGTTACCCCGGGTACAATGAG. Translated: CASSYPGYNE. The CDR3 as a whole reads CASSYPGYNEQFF.